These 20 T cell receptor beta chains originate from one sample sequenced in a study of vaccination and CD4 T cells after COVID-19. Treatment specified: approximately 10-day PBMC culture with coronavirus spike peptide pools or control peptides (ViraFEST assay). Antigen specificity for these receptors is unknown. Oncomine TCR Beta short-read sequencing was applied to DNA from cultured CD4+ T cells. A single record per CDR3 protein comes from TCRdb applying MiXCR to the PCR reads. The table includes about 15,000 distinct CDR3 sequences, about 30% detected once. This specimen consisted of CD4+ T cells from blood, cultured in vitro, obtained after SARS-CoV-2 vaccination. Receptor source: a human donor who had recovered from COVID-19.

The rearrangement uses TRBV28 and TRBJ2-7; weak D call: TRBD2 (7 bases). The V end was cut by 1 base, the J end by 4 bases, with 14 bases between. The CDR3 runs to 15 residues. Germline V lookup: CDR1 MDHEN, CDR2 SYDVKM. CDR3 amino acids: CASSLYGGAKYEQYF. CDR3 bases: TGTGCCAGCAGTTTATATGGGGGGGCTAAGTACGAGCAGTACTTC.

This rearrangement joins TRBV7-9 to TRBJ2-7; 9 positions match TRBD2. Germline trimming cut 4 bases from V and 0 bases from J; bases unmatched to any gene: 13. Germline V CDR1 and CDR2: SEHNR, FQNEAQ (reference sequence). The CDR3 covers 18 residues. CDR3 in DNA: TGTGCCAGCAGCTCCGGTCGTAGCGGGAGAAGCCCCTCCTACGAGCAGTACTTC. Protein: CASSSGRSGRSPSYEQYF.

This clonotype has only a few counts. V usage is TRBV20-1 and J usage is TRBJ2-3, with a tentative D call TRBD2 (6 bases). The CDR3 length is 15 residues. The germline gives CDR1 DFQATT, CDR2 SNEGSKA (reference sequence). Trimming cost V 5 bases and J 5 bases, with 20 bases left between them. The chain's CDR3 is CSAPQLGGFGDTQYF. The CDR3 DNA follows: TGCAGTGCTCCTCAGCTGGGGGGTTTTGGAGATACGCAGTATTTT.

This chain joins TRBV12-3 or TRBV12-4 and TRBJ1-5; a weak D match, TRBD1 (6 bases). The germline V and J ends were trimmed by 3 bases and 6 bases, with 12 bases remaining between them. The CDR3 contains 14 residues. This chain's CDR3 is CASSFGGRVQPQHF. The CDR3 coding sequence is TGTGCCAGCAGTTTTGGGGGGCGCGTTCAGCCCCAGCATTTT.

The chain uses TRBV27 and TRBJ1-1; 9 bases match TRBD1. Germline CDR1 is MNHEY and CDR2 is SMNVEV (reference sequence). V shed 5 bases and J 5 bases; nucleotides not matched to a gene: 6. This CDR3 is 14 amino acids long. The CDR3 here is CASSQQGAGTEAFF. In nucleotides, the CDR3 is TGTGCCAGCAGTCAACAGGGGGCTGGGACTGAAGCTTTCTTT.

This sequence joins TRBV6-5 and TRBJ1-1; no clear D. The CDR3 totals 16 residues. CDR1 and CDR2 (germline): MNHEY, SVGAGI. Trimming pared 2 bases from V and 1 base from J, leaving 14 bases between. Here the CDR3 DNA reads TGTGCCAGCAGTTACGGTCTTGGGAGAGAGAACACTGAAGCTTTCTTT. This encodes CASSYGLGRENTEAFF.

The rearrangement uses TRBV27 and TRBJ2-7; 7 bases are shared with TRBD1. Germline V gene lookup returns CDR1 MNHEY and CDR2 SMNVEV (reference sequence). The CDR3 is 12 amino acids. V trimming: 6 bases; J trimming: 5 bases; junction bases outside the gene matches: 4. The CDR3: CASRQTGNEQYF. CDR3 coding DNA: TGTGCCAGCAGACAGACAGGGAACGAGCAGTACTTC.

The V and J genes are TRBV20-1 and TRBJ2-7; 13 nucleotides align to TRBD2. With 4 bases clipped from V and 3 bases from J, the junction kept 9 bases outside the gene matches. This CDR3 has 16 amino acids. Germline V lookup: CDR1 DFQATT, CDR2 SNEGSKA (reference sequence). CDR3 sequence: CSATRRTSGSFYEQYF. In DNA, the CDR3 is TGCAGTGCTACAAGAAGGACTAGCGGGAGTTTCTACGAGCAGTACTTC.

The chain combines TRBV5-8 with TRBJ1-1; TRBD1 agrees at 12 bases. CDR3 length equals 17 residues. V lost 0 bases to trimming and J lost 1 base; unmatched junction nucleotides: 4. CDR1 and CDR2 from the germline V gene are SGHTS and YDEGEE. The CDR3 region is CASSLEGQGARNTEAFF. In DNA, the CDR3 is TGTGCCAGCAGCTTGGAGGGACAGGGGGCAAGGAACACTGAAGCTTTCTTT.

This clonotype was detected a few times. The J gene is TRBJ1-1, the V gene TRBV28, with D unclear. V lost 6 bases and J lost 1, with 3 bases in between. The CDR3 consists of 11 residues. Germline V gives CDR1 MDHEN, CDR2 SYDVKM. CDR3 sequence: CASSQNTEAFF. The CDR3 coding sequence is TGTGCCAGCAGCCAGAACACTGAAGCTTTCTTT.

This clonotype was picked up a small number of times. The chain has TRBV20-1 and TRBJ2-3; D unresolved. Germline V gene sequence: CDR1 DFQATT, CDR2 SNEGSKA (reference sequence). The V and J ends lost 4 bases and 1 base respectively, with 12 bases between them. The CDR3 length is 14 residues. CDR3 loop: CSAITRHGTDTQYF. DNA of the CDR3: TGCAGTGCTATTACCCGGCACGGCACAGATACGCAGTATTTT.

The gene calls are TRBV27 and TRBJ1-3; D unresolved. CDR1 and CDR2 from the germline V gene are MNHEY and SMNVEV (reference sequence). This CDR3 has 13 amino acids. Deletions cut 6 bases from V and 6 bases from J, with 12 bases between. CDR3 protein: CASRELGSNTIYF. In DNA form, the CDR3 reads TGTGCCAGCAGAGAGTTGGGCTCAAACACCATATATTTT.

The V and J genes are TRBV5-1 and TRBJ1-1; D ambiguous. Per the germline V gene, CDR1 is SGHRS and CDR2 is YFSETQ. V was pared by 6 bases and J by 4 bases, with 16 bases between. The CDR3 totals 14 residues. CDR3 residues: CASKRSGRGTEAFF. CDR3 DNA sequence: TGCGCCAGCAAACGAAGCGGACGGGGCACTGAAGCTTTCTTT.

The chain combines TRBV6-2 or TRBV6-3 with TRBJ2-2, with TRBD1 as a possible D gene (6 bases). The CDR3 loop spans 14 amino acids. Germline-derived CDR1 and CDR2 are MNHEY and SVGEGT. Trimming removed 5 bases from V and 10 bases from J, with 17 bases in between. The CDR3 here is CASSLGQGFAELFF. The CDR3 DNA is TGTGCCAGCAGTCTTGGGCAGGGGTTCGCGGAGCTGTTTTTT.

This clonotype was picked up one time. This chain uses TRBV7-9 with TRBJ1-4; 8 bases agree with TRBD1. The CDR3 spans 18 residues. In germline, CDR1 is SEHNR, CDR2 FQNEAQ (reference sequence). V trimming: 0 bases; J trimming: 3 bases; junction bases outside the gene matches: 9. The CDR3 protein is CASSLAPMGRGPNEKLFF. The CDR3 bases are TGTGCCAGCAGCTTAGCGCCAATGGGCAGGGGGCCTAATGAAAAACTGTTTTTT.

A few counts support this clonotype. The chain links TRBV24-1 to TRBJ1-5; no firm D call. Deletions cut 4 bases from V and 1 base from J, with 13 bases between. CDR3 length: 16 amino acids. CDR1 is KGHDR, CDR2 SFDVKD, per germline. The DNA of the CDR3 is TGTGCCACCAGTGAGGGGAGGATTGGGAGCAATCAGCCCCAGCATTTT. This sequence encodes CATSEGRIGSNQPQHF.

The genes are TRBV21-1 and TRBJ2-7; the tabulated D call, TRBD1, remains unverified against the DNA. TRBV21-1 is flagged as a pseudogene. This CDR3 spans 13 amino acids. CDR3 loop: CASSLRGTYEQYF. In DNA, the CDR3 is TGTGCCAGCAGCTTGCGGGGGACCTACGAGCAGTACTTC.

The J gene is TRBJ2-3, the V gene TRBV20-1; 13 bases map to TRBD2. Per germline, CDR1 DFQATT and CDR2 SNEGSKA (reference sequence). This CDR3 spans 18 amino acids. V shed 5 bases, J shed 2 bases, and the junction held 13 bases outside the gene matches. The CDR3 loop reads CSAYPGLAGREATDTQYF. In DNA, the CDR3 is TGCAGTGCTTACCCGGGACTAGCGGGAAGGGAGGCCACAGATACGCAGTATTTT.

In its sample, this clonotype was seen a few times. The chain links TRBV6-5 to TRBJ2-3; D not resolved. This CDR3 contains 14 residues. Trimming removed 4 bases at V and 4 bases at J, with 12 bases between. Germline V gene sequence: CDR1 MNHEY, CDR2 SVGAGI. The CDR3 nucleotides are TGTGCCAGCAGTTTAGTGTCTCCCCCAGATACGCAGTATTTT. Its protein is CASSLVSPPDTQYF.

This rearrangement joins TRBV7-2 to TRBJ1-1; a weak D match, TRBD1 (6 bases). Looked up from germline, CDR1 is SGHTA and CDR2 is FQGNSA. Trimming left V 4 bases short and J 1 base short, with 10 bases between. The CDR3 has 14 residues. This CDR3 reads CASSSQGGNTEAFF. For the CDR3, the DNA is TGTGCCAGCAGCTCGCAAGGGGGGAACACTGAAGCTTTCTTT.